Sequencing of this T cell receptor (beta chain) was carried out in a study of HIV-infected patients and healthy controls (dated by TCRdb to between 2013 and 2015). About the study as a whole: After three months of therapy, CD4 counts in about 90% of the 16 patients increased to a modest but significant degree while remaining below normal ranges. CD8 counts showed no consistent shift during early therapy, whereas the CD4:CD8 ratio rose slightly. After a further year of therapy, viral load was undetectable in all patients, having already become undetectable in about 65% of the 16 patients by the second bleed. Overall T-cell lymphocytopenia was not observed in the patients, and no significant difference from controls was found in total CDR3 counts per chain. The question the study tested was whether immune perturbation and reconstitution could be captured by deep TCR repertoire sequencing of small blood samples from HIV patients. General study outcomes and caveats: A major limit on how widely the findings apply, in the view of the authors, was that only sixteen HIV-infected individuals were processed. Oligoclonality may be reflected in the significantly higher mean Gini indices of HIV-infected repertoires compared with controls. The apparent post-therapy recovery of the Gini index in HIV-infected patients was not reproduced in size-matched repertoire data. Rare events from HIV-infected data received too much weight under size-matching, and comparisons were complicated by unequal numbers of distinct sequences between patients and controls. Pairing of alpha and beta chains was not determined in the samples. The observed differences in diversity were not explained by the slight differences in age and sex profiles between the study cohorts. More CDR3s were shared between individuals among healthy controls than among HIV+ patients, as measured by Jaccard index and by the count of highly shared sequences. HIV-associated CDR3s exhibited a significant reduction in frequency during therapy, whereas CMV-associated CDR3s exhibited no significant change, although the majority increased in frequency. Compared with controls, HIV-infected patients showed significantly different mean usage of eight alpha and eight beta V genes. MAIT cell alpha-chain CDR3s were present at high frequency in healthy controls but severely depleted in HIV+ repertoires. The use of whole blood limited sequencing depth and precluded separation of the dynamics of distinct T-cell subpopulations. Healthy control repertoires showed roughly threefold more distinct CDR3s and higher Shannon diversity than untreated HIV+ repertoires. HLA typing of donors was not performed in the study.

Reverse transcription of approximately 500 ng RNA was performed with SuperScript III using primers directed against the alpha and beta constant regions. Separate alpha and beta chain libraries were made by chain-specific third strand synthesis with multiplexing indices. The protocol used a single primer pair to amplify all rearrangements within a chain, which avoided primer bias, and attached molecular barcodes to each cDNA molecule. Purified cDNA was ligated with T4 RNA Ligase 1 onto a 5' RACE adapter bearing a random hexamer and the SP2 sequencing primer site. The authors primed second strand synthesis from the SP2 site with Phusion polymerase and used slow temperature ramps to favor optimal annealing. The 12-nucleotide barcode on each molecule comprised two random hexamer sequences, both introduced before amplification and concatenated. An amplification PCR of 23 cycles with P5s and P7 primers came after a short first PCR that had added P5 and P7 adapter elements plus a second index. In total the libraries went through 25 to 35 PCR cycles, after which the libraries were quantified on a Qubit, sized on a Bioanalyzer, and diluted to around 4 nM. Sequencing of the normalized libraries was performed on an Illumina MiSeq with 2 x 250 paired-end kits. Reverse transcription reactions were cleaned up on MinElute columns and eluted into 10 ul Tris-Cl. A 1:1 ratio of AMPure XP beads was used to clean the adapter ligations after they had run for around 20 hours at 16 degrees C. Per the source publication's procedure: A modified Decombinator processed the demultiplexed FASTQ files and output V, J, insert and barcode information. Sequences sharing a barcode but differing from the dominant sequence were discarded as errors, and barcodes clustered at Levenshtein distance 3 were counted to estimate original cDNA molecules. The R packages ineq, vegan, igraph and RCytoscape were used for downstream analyses, with IMGT nomenclature and CDR3 definitions applied. The authors computed V gene usage over distinct sequences and counted each TCR a single time to avoid skew from clonal expansion. Unique CDR3 amino acid sequences within a donor were connected in similarity networks whenever two sequences differed by a single Levenshtein edit. Published HIV-specific CDR3s (just over 90 alpha, 600 to 900 beta) and CMV-specific CDR3s (under 14 alpha, under 300 beta) were assembled and queried against the repertoires. Random subsampling to size-matched repertoires demonstrated that the decreased diversity in patients did not result from their lower sequence numbers. TCRdb reprocessing: public reads trimmed at Q25 with fastp, clones called with MiXCR, in-frame beta chains kept. Rows merge per CDR3 protein into single entries with the most common DNA and genes. The authors' filters were not applied to this entry. The sample records some 7,800 distinct CDR3 sequences, roughly 6% of which are singletons. The top ten clonotypes cover 22% of the sample.

Whole blood was used without fractionating the cells, so the repertoire represented all peripheral T cells without sorting. For RNA extraction, 2.5 ml of peripheral blood was drawn into Tempus tubes. The first sixteen eligible patients were processed from the enrolled HIV-infected adults, who had not yet received antiretroviral therapy and were about to begin treatment. Treatment interruptions were among the grounds for excluding patients from enrollment, as were febrile or AIDS-related illness, tumors, hepatitis B or C coinfection, immunomodulatory therapy and recent vaccination. Residual genomic DNA was removed with the TURBO-DNase kit and globin mRNA was depleted with GLOBINclear. Pretreatment blood was drawn from HIV-infected patients immediately prior to the initiation of antiretroviral therapy. This clonotype was observed many times. Its specific antigen is unknown. Base qualities were left out, and no much larger clone turns up one base away.

Relative to germline, V is 9 bases shorter and J is 1 base shorter, with 18 bases between their ends. The CDR3, cysteine through phenylalanine, is 16 amino acids long. The only DNA kept is the CDR3, 48 bases in frame from the first base. CDR1 and CDR2 were assigned from the germline V gene as KGHDR and SFDVKD. The sample consisted of blood, taken before antiretroviral therapy. The V and J genes are TRBV24-1 and TRBJ2-4; TRBD2 might be the D gene, on 5 matching bases. The origin of this receptor is an adult with HIV infection. The nucleotides read TGTGCCACCCCGAGTGGTGACGTAGCGGCCAAAAACATTCAGTACTTC. Translated, this gives CATPSGDVAAKNIQYF.